These 5 T cell receptor beta chains came from one sample sequenced in a study of cytomegalovirus exposure and HLA in healthy donors. TCRdb's copy holds only in-frame clones and misses some; the assay was immunoSEQ multiplex PCR. The sample shows about 160,000 clones, roughly 96% of them seen only once. Sequencing was carried out using PBMCs. The origin of the receptors is a woman younger than 35 in good health and CMV-seronegative.

The chain carries TRBV19 and TRBJ2-1, with a weak D call TRBD1 (5 bases). V gave up 1 base and J gave up 3 bases, with 7 bases separating them. CDR1 is LNHDA, CDR2 SQIVND, per germline (reference sequence). The CDR3 extends over 14 amino acids. The CDR3 sequence: CASSIGQGYNEQFF. CDR3 nucleotides: TGTGCCAGTAGTATAGGGCAGGGCTACAATGAGCAGTTCTTC.

The chain recombines TRBV7-6 with TRBJ2-3, with a weak D call TRBD1 (5 bases). The CDR3 has 15 residues. Trimming shortened V by 2 bases and J by 5 bases, and 14 bases separated the two germline ends. Germline V gene lookup returns CDR1 SGHVS and CDR2 FNYEAQ. In DNA form, the CDR3 reads TGTGCCAGCAGCTTAAAGGGGTCCCTGTTAGATACGCAGTATTTT. It translates to CASSLKGSLLDTQYF.

The V call is TRBV6-5, the J call TRBJ2-1; unclear D gene. Germline V CDR1 and CDR2: MNHEY, SVGAGI. Trimming shortened V by 0 bases and J by 7 bases, and 7 bases separated the two germline ends. The CDR3 extends over 13 amino acids. CDR3 sequence: CASSYSNWNEQFF. In nucleotides, the CDR3 is TGTGCCAGCAGTTACTCGAACTGGAATGAGCAGTTCTTC.

The chain is built from TRBV7-9 and TRBJ2-7, with unresolved D. Germline values: CDR1 SEHNR, CDR2 FQNEAQ (reference sequence). Trimming stripped 2 bases from V and 3 bases from J, with 8 bases between. This CDR3 has 13 residues. CDR3 amino acids: CASSLFRSYEQYF. The CDR3 DNA reads as TGTGCCAGCAGCTTATTTCGTAGCTACGAGCAGTACTTC.

This chain joins TRBV6-5 and TRBJ2-7; a weak D match, TRBD1 (6 bases). The germline CDR1 and CDR2 sequences are MNHEY and SVGAGI. The CDR3 runs 15 residues. V lost 5 bases to trimming and J lost 1 base, with 15 bases between them. The CDR3 here is CASSRNTGRSYEQYF. CDR3 in DNA: TGTGCCAGCAGTCGAAATACAGGGAGATCCTACGAGCAGTACTTC.